This TCR beta chain was recorded in a study of control samples from healthy donors and cancer patients. The length of the CDR3 is 15 residues. Germline CDR1 and CDR2: MDHEN and SYDVKM. Trimming cost V 3 bases and J 6 bases; bases outside gene matches: 5. TCRdb's table, derived via immunoSEQ multiplex PCR, lists solely in-frame clones and lacks some. In the table there are some 120,000 clones, just under 95% of which are singletons. Sequenced material: blood. The J gene is TRBJ1-6, the V gene TRBV28; 7 bases agree with TRBD1. The TCR was taken from a man under 40 in good health. CDR3 protein: CASSFTGAVNSPLHF. The CDR3 DNA reads TGTGCCAGCAGTTTCACAGGGGCGGTTAATTCACCCCTCCACTTT. The full variable domain, with the rest looked up from reference TRBV28 and TRBJ1-6, is DVKVTQSSRYLVKRTGEKVFLECVQDMDHENMFWYRQDPGLGLRLIYFSYDVKMKEKGDIPEGYSVSREKKERFSLILESASTNQTSMYLCASSFTGAVNSPLHFGNGTRLTVT.